The rows below give T cell receptor beta chains drawn from one sample of a study of shared clonotypes between healthy human individuals. Only in-frame clones appear in the TCRdb table, and some are missing; sequencing was by immunoSEQ multiplex PCR. The sample holds 1.4 million to 1.5 million clones, roughly 96% seen once. Sequencing was performed on naive CD4+ T cells sorted from blood. These receptors were obtained from a man aged 25 to 40 in good health. CDR3s include the opening cysteine and the closing phenylalanine or tryptophan. The D gene is left open where the match is weak. Expanded clones get a size class; other rows say once, few or many, or leave the size out.

v_gene	j_gene	d_gene	abundance	CDR3aa	CDR3nt
TRBV18	TRBJ1-2	-	once	CASSPPLQYYGYTF	TGTGCCAGCTCACCACCGTTACAATACTATGGCTACACCTTC
TRBV7-6	TRBJ2-3	TRBD2	-	CASSLGTSGRGDTQYF	TGTGCCAGCAGCTTGGGGACTAGCGGGAGAGGCGATACGCAGTATTTT
TRBV5-1	TRBJ2-7	TRBD2	-	CASSSGGATSGRYEQYF	TGCGCCAGCAGCTCCGGGGGGGCCACTAGCGGGAGGTACGAGCAGTACTTC
TRBV10-3	TRBJ1-1	TRBD1	-	CAISGAGGRAEAFF	TGTGCCATCAGTGGGGCAGGGGGTAGGGCTGAAGCTTTCTTT
TRBV4-2	TRBJ1-3	-	-	CASSQDWGSGNTIYF	TGTGCCAGCAGCCAAGATTGGGGCTCTGGAAACACCATATATTTT
TRBV6-4	TRBJ2-5	TRBD2	-	CASSDWLAGGGSPKETQYF	TGTGCCAGCAGTGATTGGCTAGCGGGAGGGGGTTCCCCGAAAGAGACCCAGTACTTC
TRBV5-1	TRBJ2-7	TRBD2	-	CASSLAASGPYEQYF	TGCGCCAGCAGCTTGGCGGCTAGCGGGCCCTACGAGCAGTACTTC
TRBV19	TRBJ2-5	-	-	CASSRRLNPVGVRETQYF	TGTGCCAGTAGTAGAAGACTCAACCCGGTTGGGGTAAGGGAGACCCAGTACTTC
TRBV7-2	TRBJ2-1	TRBD2	-	CASSWLTSGSDEQFF	TGTGCCAGCAGCTGGCTGACTAGCGGGAGCGATGAGCAGTTCTTC
TRBV6-1	TRBJ2-3	-	once	CASSTSGRGTDTQYF	TGTGCCAGCAGTACGAGCGGTAGAGGCACAGATACGCAGTATTTT
TRBV10-3	TRBJ1-5	-	-	CAISEYPGGAGQPQHF	TGTGCCATCAGTGAGTACCCCGGGGGGGCGGGTCAGCCCCAGCATTTT
TRBV5-1	TRBJ2-7	-	-	CASNPQPGPPTSEQYF	TGCGCCAGCAACCCTCAACCGGGACCTCCTACGAGCGAGCAGTACTTC
TRBV19	TRBJ2-1	TRBD2	-	CASSIASGIIEQFF	TGTGCCAGTAGTATCGCTAGCGGGATAATTGAGCAGTTCTTC
TRBV5-1	TRBJ2-5	-	-	CASSLNSVDSGTQYF	TGCGCCAGCAGCTTGAACAGTGTCGATAGTGGGACCCAGTACTTC
TRBV27	TRBJ2-1	TRBD2	-	CASSLVGGPWNEQFF	TGTGCCAGCAGTTTAGTGGGAGGGCCTTGGAATGAGCAGTTCTTC
TRBV10-3	TRBJ2-3	-	-	CAISDTGTSTDTQYF	TGTGCCATCAGTGATACCGGGACTAGCACAGATACGCAGTATTTT
TRBV5-5	TRBJ1-2	TRBD1	-	CASSLIMTGGPYGYTF	TGTGCCAGCAGCTTGATCATGACAGGGGGACCCTATGGCTACACCTTC
TRBV5-1	TRBJ2-5	-	-	CASTPRQGLGGETQYF	TGCGCCAGCACCCCGAGGCAGGGCTTAGGTGGGGAGACCCAGTACTTC
TRBV14	TRBJ2-1	-	-	CASSPSFWSVYNEQFF	TGTGCCAGCAGCCCCTCCTTTTGGTCTGTGTACAATGAGCAGTTCTTC
TRBV9	TRBJ1-1	TRBD1	-	CASSGLDRGGTEAFF	TGTGCCAGCAGCGGACTAGACAGGGGTGGCACTGAAGCTTTCTTT
TRBV9	TRBJ2-2	-	-	CASSVLGANTGELFF	TGTGCCAGCAGCGTACTGGGAGCGAACACCGGGGAGCTGTTTTTT
TRBV9	TRBJ2-1	-	-	CASSFAPNNEQFF	TGTGCCAGCAGCTTCGCTCCCAACAATGAGCAGTTCTTC
TRBV9	TRBJ2-1	TRBD1	-	CASSRTGITGGARDEQFF	TGTGCCAGCAGCCGTACGGGGATCACAGGGGGCGCGAGGGATGAGCAGTTCTTC
TRBV27	TRBJ2-1	TRBD1	once	CASSLPPGQGGDYNEQFF	TGTGCCAGCAGTCTTCCTCCGGGACAGGGGGGTGATTACAATGAGCAGTTCTTC
TRBV27	TRBJ2-3	TRBD1	once	CASSLPGTADTQYF	TGTGCCAGCAGTTTACCAGGGACAGCAGATACGCAGTATTTT
TRBV29-1	TRBJ2-1	-	-	CSVKVGGSRGYNEQFF	TGCAGCGTTAAGGTGGGGGGTAGCAGAGGGTACAATGAGCAGTTCTTC
TRBV20-1	TRBJ2-7	TRBD2	-	CSARLAGRQYF	TGCAGTGCGAGACTAGCGGGCCGGCAGTACTTC
TRBV11-3	TRBJ2-1	TRBD2	-	CASSSGGSGINEQFF	TGTGCCAGCAGTTCCGGTGGGAGCGGGATCAATGAGCAGTTCTTC
TRBV11-2	TRBJ1-5	TRBD1	-	CAGRGQGESNQPQHF	TGTGCCGGGCGGGGACAGGGGGAAAGCAATCAGCCCCAGCATTTT
TRBV5-6	TRBJ1-5	-	few	CASSRAGDQPQHF	TGTGCCAGCAGCCGAGCGGGGGACCAGCCCCAGCATTTT
TRBV5-4	TRBJ2-2	TRBD1	once	CASRKRQGSNTGELFF	TGTGCCAGCAGAAAACGACAGGGCTCGAACACCGGGGAGCTGTTTTTT
TRBV20-1	TRBJ2-2	TRBD1	few	CSATQGGELFF	TGCAGTGCTACACAGGGGGGGGAGCTGTTTTTT
TRBV5-8	TRBJ2-7	-	-	CASGPGHFYEQYF	TGTGCCAGCGGGCCGGGACACTTCTACGAGCAGTACTTC
TRBV7-2	TRBJ1-3	-	-	CASSQTGQTYSGNTIYF	TGTGCCAGCAGCCAGACCGGACAGACTTACTCTGGAAACACCATATATTTT
TRBV28	TRBJ1-5	-	-	CASSHQGRDGQPQHF	TGTGCCAGCAGCCATCAGGGGCGCGACGGTCAGCCCCAGCATTTT
TRBV27	TRBJ2-2	TRBD2	-	CASSLSGIGLARTGELFF	TGTGCCAGCAGTTTATCGGGTATCGGACTAGCGCGCACCGGGGAGCTGTTTTTT
TRBV14	TRBJ1-4	-	-	CASSRDLAGRKLFF	TGTGCCAGCAGCCGAGACTTGGCCGGGAGGAAACTGTTTTTT